This T cell receptor (beta chain) was captured in a study of cytomegalovirus exposure and HLA in healthy donors. Study conclusions and caveats: In all likelihood, a cluster of highly shared sequence variants was a sequencing artifact. A few V segments could not be told apart, such as TRBV6-2 and TRBV6-3, and were left out. Donors were assumed by presence/absence analyses to have roughly uniform sequencing depth.

A word on this clone: Its antigen is unidentified.

PCR primers comprised 60 Vbeta and 13 Jbeta primers. Here immunoSEQ multiplex PCR was the method, and the copy in TCRdb shows in-frame clones only, minus some. The repertoire holds about 160,000 clones, 82% seen once, with about 10% in the top ten. This CDR3 has 13 amino acids. Germline CDR1 and CDR2: SGHTA and FQGNSA. V dropped 5 bases and J dropped 1 base, with 8 bases sitting between them. Sequenced material: PBMCs. This TCR came from a man between 50 and 59 years old in good health and CMV-seropositive. The chain couples TRBV7-2 to TRBJ1-2, with a weak D call TRBD1 (5 bases). The CDR3 nucleotides read TGTGCCAGCAGCCCCGACAGTAACTATGGCTACACCTTC. It yields the protein CASSPDSNYGYTF.